Listed below are T cell receptor beta chains from one sample, sequenced in a study of tumor and adjacent non-tumor tissue in lung cancer. TCRdb passed the multiplex PCR reads through MiXCR, listing each CDR3 protein once. Here the sample spans approximately 150,000 distinct CDR3 sequences, around 65% being singletons. Sequencing used lung tumor tissue. The receptor source for this set is a man in his 60s with small cell lung cancer. Both conserved end residues are part of each CDR3. A D gene is named only where the DNA matches it firmly. Only some rows state a clone size, as once, few, many or a class for expanded clones.

cdr3_aa,cdr3_nt,v_call,clone_size,j_call,d_call
CSASTMDTVAFF,TGCAGTGCTTCGACCATGGACACTGTAGCTTTCTTT,TRBV20-1,.,TRBJ1-1,.
CSASGRSYEQYF,TGCAGTGCTAGCGGGAGATCCTACGAGCAGTACTTC,TRBV20-1,many,TRBJ2-7,.
CASGYRGTDTQYF,TGTGCCAGCGGCTACAGGGGCACAGATACGCAATATTTT,TRBV28,.,TRBJ2-3,TRBD1
CAISRTGAFTEAFF,TGTGCCATCAGTCGTACAGGGGCCTTCACTGAAGCTTTCTTT,TRBV10-3,many,TRBJ1-1,TRBD1
CSAVAGLNYEQYF,TGCAGTGCTGTGGCGGGCCTAAATTACGAGCAGTACTTC,TRBV20-1,.,TRBJ2-7,.
CTSSEWGENTEAFF,TGCACCAGCAGTGAGTGGGGGGAGAACACCGAAGCTTTCTTT,TRBV10-2,.,TRBJ1-1,.
CATSEGAKNQPQHF,TGTGCCACCAGTGAGGGGGCCAAAAATCAGCCCCAGCATTTT,TRBV25-1,.,TRBJ1-5,TRBD1
CNSSTITQETQYF,TGTAACAGCAGCACCATAACACAAGAGACCCAGTACTTC,TRBV11-2,.,TRBJ2-5,.
CSTRDLTAALYGYTF,TGCAGTACTAGAGATCTTACAGCGGCCTTATATGGCTACACCTTT,TRBV20-1,.,TRBJ1-2,.
CSAYPSITEESYEQYF,TGCAGTGCTTACCCTTCTATCACGGAGGAGTCCTACGAGCAGTACTTC,TRBV20-1,many,TRBJ2-7,.
CASSLVRTPDRVMNEQFF,TGTGCCAGCAGCTTAGTTCGGACACCGGACAGGGTTATGAATGAGCAGTTCTTC,TRBV11-2,.,TRBJ2-1,TRBD1
CASSHEQGPGNTIYF,TGCGCCAGCAGCCACGAACAGGGCCCTGGAAACACCATATATTTT,TRBV5-1,.,TRBJ1-3,.
CSVSNRGGVGQFF,TGCAGTGTTAGTAACCGGGGTGGGGTCGGTCAGTTCTTC,TRBV20-1,.,TRBJ2-1,.
CANSLAGVTETRYF,TGTGCCAACAGCTTAGCGGGTGTAACAGAAACGCGGTATTTT,TRBV11-2,.,TRBJ2-3,TRBD2
CASSFTPPSGSYNEQFF,TGTGCCAGCAGCTTTACCCCCCCTAGCGGATCCTACAATGAGCAGTTCTTC,TRBV7-2,few,TRBJ2-1,TRBD2
CANSLLQGGGSPLHF,TGTGCCAACAGCTTATTACAGGGTGGGGGTTCACCCCTCCACTTT,TRBV11-2,.,TRBJ1-6,.
CASSLGDGRNSPLHF,TGTGCCAGCAGCTTAGGGGACGGACGAAATTCACCCCTCCACTTT,TRBV7-9,.,TRBJ1-6,.
CVSNFARARGSGEQSF,TGTGTCAGCAACTTCGCCCGGGCCCGAGGAAGCGGTGAGCAGTCCTTC,TRBV11-2,.,TRBJ2-1,.
CASISGTSGYNEQFF,TGTGCCAGCATTTCCGGGACTAGCGGCTACAATGAGCAGTTCTTC,TRBV2,many,TRBJ2-1,TRBD2
CSARGGRAETEAFF,TGCAGTGCTAGAGGGGGACGCGCGGAGACTGAAGCTTTCTTT,TRBV20-1,many,TRBJ1-1,.
CASSLGESNQPQHF,TGCGCCAGCAGCTTGGGGGAAAGCAATCAGCCCCAGCATTTT,TRBV5-1,.,TRBJ1-5,.
CASSYSEAGGLHEQFF,TGTGCCAGCAGTTACTCGGAGGCGGGAGGGCTCCATGAGCAGTTCTTC,TRBV6-5,many,TRBJ2-1,TRBD2
CGSSLYPGADPASTEAFF,TGTGGCAGCAGCTTATATCCAGGGGCGGACCCAGCGAGCACTGAAGCTTTCTTT,TRBV11-2,.,TRBJ1-1,.
CASSFGGGVVSGYTF,TGTGCCAGCAGCTTTGGGGGCGGGGTAGTTTCTGGCTACACCTTC,TRBV11-2,many,TRBJ1-2,.
CASTPGGSRKDTQYF,TGCGCCAGCACGCCTGGCGGGAGTCGCAAAGATACGCAGTATTTT,TRBV5-1,.,TRBJ2-3,TRBD2
CASRSGRGGTDTQYF,TGTGCCAGCAGATCCGGGAGAGGGGGCACAGATACGCAGTATTTT,TRBV6-5,.,TRBJ2-3,.
CASSQEVRGGAWGTQYF,TGCGCCAGCAGCCAAGAGGTCAGAGGGGGCGCGTGGGGGACCCAGTACTTC,TRBV4-1,many,TRBJ2-5,TRBD1
CASSTKQTRNSPLHF,TGTGCCAGCAGCACTAAGCAGACACGTAATTCACCCCTCCACTTT,TRBV28,.,TRBJ1-6,.
CAWLPGAGKETQYF,TGTGCCTGGTTACCTGGGGCGGGAAAAGAGACCCAGTACTTT,TRBV30,.,TRBJ2-5,.
CSVPLSGSIEQFF,TGCAGTGTCCCGTTAAGTGGGTCCATTGAGCAGTTCTTC,TRBV20-1,.,TRBJ2-1,.
CASSFAHNETQYF,TGTGCCAGCAGTTTCGCTCACAATGAGACCCAGTATTTC,TRBV12-3/TRBV12-4,.,TRBJ2-5,.
CSARDHRGVKNQYF,TGCAGTGCTAGAGACCATAGGGGAGTAAAGAACCAGTACTTC,TRBV20-1,.,TRBJ2-5,.
CASSIAGAGANVPTF,TGTGCCAGTAGTATAGCCGGGGCTGGGGCCAACGTCCCGACTTTC,TRBV19,.,TRBJ2-6,.
CASGLDGAYGYTF,TGTGCCAGCGGTTTGGATGGGGCTTATGGCTACACCTTC,TRBV11-1,.,TRBJ1-2,.
CASSYRDTEAFF,TGTGCCAGCAGTTACAGGGACACTGAAGCTTTCTTT,TRBV6-1,many,TRBJ1-1,.
CSASASSDTETQYF,TGCAGCGCCTCGGCCAGCTCCGACACAGAAACGCAGTATTTT,TRBV29-1,.,TRBJ2-3,.
CSARDGSRVDQPQHF,TGCAGTGCTAGAGATGGATCCCGGGTGGATCAGCCCCAGCACTTT,TRBV20-1,.,TRBJ1-5,.
CASSPSAGNEQSF,TGTGCCAGCAGCCCCTCCGCAGGCAATGAGCAGTCCTTC,TRBV12-3/TRBV12-4,.,TRBJ2-1,.
CASSSREFYEQYF,TGTGCCAGCAGCTCTAGGGAGTTCTACGAGCAGTACTTC,TRBV5-4,.,TRBJ2-7,.
CIDGLAGINEQFF,TGCATCGATGGACTAGCGGGAATTAATGAGCAGTTCTTC,TRBV29-1,.,TRBJ2-1,TRBD2
CSASARAYNEQFF,TGCAGTGCTAGTGCACGCGCTTACAATGAGCAGTTCTTC,TRBV20-1,.,TRBJ2-1,.
CASSYYRGGWTGELFF,TGTGCCAGCAGTTACTACAGGGGTGGTTGGACCGGGGAGCTGTTTTTT,TRBV6-5,many,TRBJ2-2,TRBD1
CSARDAGGINADMRYF,TGCAGTGCTAGAGATGCAGGGGGGATAAACGCAGATATGCGGTATTTT,TRBV20-1,.,TRBJ2-3,.
CSARGLLGQGFGDEQYF,TGCAGTGCTAGAGGCCTTCTGGGACAGGGATTTGGCGACGAGCAGTACTTC,TRBV20-1,many,TRBJ2-7,TRBD1
CASNPRGAADTRYF,TGTGCCAGCAACCCTCGGGGGGCGGCAGATACGCGGTATTTT,TRBV11-2,.,TRBJ2-3,.
CASSGSYEWYF,TGCGCCAGCAGCGGGTCCTACGAGTGGTATTTC,TRBV10-2,.,TRBJ2-7,.
CASSQRSRTSDGEQFF,TGCGCCAGCAGCCAACGTTCCAGGACTAGCGACGGTGAGCAGTTCTTC,TRBV4-1,.,TRBJ2-1,TRBD2
CASSVLSESLTGELFF,TGTGCCAGCAGTGTACTGAGCGAGAGCCTGACCGGGGAGCTGTTTTTT,TRBV12-3/TRBV12-4,.,TRBJ2-2,.
CSAARGTQGQPQHF,TGCAGTGCCGCACGGGGGACCCAGGGTCAGCCCCAGCATTTT,TRBV20-1,many,TRBJ1-5,.
CANSQDRGREQFF,TGTGCCAACAGCCAAGATCGAGGTAGAGAGCAGTTCTTC,TRBV4-2,.,TRBJ2-1,.
CASSPTRGLNEQFF,TGTGCCAGCAGCCCCACGAGAGGGTTAAATGAACAATTCTTC,TRBV11-2,.,TRBJ2-1,.
CSVGRGRGLTYQPLHF,TGCAGTGTGGGGAGGGGCAGGGGGTTAACATATCAGCCCCTGCATTTT,TRBV20-1,.,TRBJ1-5,TRBD1
CAGSPTMDTQYF,TGTGCCGGCAGCCCTACGATGGATACGCAATATTTT,TRBV11-2,.,TRBJ2-3,.